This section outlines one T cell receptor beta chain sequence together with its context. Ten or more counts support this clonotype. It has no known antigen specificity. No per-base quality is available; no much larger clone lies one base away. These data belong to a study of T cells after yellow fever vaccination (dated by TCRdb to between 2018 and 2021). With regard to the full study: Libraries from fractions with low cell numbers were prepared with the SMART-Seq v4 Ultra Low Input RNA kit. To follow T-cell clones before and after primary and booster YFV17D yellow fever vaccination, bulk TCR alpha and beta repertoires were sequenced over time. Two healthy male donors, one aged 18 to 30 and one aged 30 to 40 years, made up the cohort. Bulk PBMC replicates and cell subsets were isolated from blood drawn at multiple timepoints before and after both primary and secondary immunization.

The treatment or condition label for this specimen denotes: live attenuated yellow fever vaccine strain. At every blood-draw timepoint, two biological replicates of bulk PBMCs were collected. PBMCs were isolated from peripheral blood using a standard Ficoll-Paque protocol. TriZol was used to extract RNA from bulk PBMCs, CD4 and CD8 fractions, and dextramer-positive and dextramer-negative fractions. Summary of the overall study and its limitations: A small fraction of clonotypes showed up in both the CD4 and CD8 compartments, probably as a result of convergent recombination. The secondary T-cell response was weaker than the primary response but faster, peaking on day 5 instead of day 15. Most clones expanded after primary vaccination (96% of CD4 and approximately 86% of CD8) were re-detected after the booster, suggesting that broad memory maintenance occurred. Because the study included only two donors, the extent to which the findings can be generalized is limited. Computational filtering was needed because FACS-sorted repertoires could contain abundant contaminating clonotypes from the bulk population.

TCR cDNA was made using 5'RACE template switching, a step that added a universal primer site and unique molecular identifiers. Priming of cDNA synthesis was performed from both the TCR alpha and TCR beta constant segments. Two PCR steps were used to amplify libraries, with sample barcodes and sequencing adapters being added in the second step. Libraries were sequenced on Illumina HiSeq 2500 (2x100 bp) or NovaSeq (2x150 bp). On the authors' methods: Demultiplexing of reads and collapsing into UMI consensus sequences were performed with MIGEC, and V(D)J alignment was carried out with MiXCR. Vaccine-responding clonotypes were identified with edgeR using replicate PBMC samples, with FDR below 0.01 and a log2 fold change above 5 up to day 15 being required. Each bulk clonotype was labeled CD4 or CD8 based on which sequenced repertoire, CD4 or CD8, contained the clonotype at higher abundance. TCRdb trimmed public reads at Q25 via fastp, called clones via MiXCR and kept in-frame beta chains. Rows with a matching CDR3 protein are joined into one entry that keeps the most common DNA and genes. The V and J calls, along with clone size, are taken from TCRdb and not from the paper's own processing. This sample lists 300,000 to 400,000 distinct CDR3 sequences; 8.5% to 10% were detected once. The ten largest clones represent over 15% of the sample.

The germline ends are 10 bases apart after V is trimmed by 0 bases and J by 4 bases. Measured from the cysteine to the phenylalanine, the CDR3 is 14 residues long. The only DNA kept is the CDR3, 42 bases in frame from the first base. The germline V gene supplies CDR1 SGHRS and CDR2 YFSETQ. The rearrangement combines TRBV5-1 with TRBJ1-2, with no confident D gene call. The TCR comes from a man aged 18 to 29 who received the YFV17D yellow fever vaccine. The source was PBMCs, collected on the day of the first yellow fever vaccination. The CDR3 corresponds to CASSLGGRLYGYTF. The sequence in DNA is TGCGCCAGCAGCTTGGGAGGCAGACTCTATGGCTACACCTTC.